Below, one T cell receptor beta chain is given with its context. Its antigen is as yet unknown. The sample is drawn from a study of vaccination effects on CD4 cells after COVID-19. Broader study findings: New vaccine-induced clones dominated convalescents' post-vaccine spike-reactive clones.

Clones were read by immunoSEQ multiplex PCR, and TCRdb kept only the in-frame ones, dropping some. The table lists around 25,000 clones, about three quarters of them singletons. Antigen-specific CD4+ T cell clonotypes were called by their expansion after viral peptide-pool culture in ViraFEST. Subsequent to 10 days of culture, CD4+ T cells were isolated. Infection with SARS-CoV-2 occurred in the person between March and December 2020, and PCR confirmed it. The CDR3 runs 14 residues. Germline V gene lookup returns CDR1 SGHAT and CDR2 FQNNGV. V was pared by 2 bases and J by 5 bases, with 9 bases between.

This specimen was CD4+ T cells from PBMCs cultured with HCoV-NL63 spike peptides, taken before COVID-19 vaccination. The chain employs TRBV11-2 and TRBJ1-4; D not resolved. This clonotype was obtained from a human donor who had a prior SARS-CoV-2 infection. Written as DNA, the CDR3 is TGTGCCAGCAGCTTATACCCAGACAATGAAAAACTGTTTTTT. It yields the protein CASSLYPDNEKLFF.